This entry is about one T cell receptor (beta chain). This specimen comes from a study of blood T cell repertoires in COVID-19. In the authors' methods: Amplification from reference gene primers served as the basis for estimated nucleated cell counts. The protocol was immunoSEQ multiplex PCR, while the TCRdb copy is restricted to in-frame clones and leaves out a portion. That table gives V, J and clone size, and the DNA gave D and trimming. The data hold about 210,000 clones, with roughly 85% observed a single time. The sample comprised peripheral blood. This receptor was identified in a woman in her 70s with COVID-19, enrolled during active disease.

CDR3: CASSSGGTGELFF. As DNA, the CDR3 is TGTGCCAGCAGTTCGGGGGGGACCGGGGAGCTGTTTTTT. This chain joins TRBV6-5 and TRBJ2-2; 8 bases are a match to TRBD2. Trimming took 4 bases from V and 5 from J; bases not matched to a gene: 0. This CDR3 is 13 amino acids long. CDR1 is MNHEY and CDR2 is SVGAGI in the germline V gene.